Following are 19 T cell receptor beta chains from one sample sequenced in a study of T cell responses to AZD1222 COVID-19 vaccine. TCRdb's table, derived via immunoSEQ multiplex PCR, lists solely in-frame clones and lacks some. The sample contains roughly 98,000 clones, around nine tenths of which appear only once. The starting material was peripheral blood, obtained 28 days after the second AZD1222 dose. These receptors were obtained from an adult who received the AZD1222 COVID-19 vaccine.

The rearrangement links TRBV6-5 to TRBJ1-2; D gene uncertain. The CDR3 totals 14 residues. V dropped 5 bases and J dropped 4 bases, with 14 bases sitting between them. From germline, CDR1 is MNHEY and CDR2 SVGAGI. CDR3 region: CASSPSRQIYGYTF. DNA of the CDR3: TGTGCCAGCAGTCCCAGTAGGCAGATCTATGGCTACACCTTC.

This clone was seen a handful of times. The chain combines TRBV15 with TRBJ2-1, with D possibly matching TRBD2 (6 bases). With 0 bases removed from V and 1 base from J, the gap between germline ends came to 13 bases. CDR1 is LNHNV and CDR2 is YYDKDF in the germline V gene (reference sequence). CDR3 length equals 17 residues. For the CDR3, the DNA is TGTGCCACCAGCAGAGATCGGGGCGGGGTATCCTACAATGAGCAGTTCTTC. Translated, it gives CATSRDRGGVSYNEQFF.

This clone was seen a few times. The gene calls are TRBV3-1 (or the pseudogene TRBV3-2) and TRBJ1-2; no definite D call. CDR3 length: 14 residues. Germline CDR1 and CDR2: LGHDT and YNNKEL (reference sequence). Trimming took off 1 base at V and 8 bases at J, with 14 bases between the two ends. The CDR3 bases are TGTGCCAGCAGCCAAGGCCACGGAGCGGGGGGCTACACCTTC. Translating it yields CASSQGHGAGGYTF.

The rearrangement links TRBV5-1 to TRBJ2-1; 8 bases align to TRBD1. The CDR3 loop spans 13 amino acids. Germline values: CDR1 SGHRS, CDR2 YFSETQ. Germline trimming cut 7 bases from V and 8 bases from J; bases unmatched to any gene: 8. The CDR3 loop reads CASREDRGHEQFF. In DNA form, the CDR3 reads TGCGCCAGCCGGGAAGACAGGGGACATGAGCAGTTCTTC.

The chain recombines TRBV7-2 with TRBJ2-7; D may be TRBD1 (6 bases). CDR3 length equals 17 residues. Trimming removed 4 bases at V and 3 bases at J, with 22 bases between. CDR1 and CDR2 (germline): SGHTA, FQGNSA. As DNA, the CDR3 is TGTGCCAGCAGCTATCAATCGGGCAGGGGCTCTGTCTACGAGCAGTACTTC. Translating gives CASSYQSGRGSVYEQYF.

This chain links TRBV5-4 with TRBJ2-2; D is perhaps TRBD1 or TRBD2 (6 bases each). Germline CDR1 SGHNT, CDR2 YYREEE (reference sequence). The CDR3 contains 16 residues. Trimming removed 0 bases at V and 4 bases at J, with 13 bases between. The CDR3 DNA sequence: TGTGCCAGCAGCTTGGGCGGGACATCACTCACCGGGGAGCTGTTTTTT. It codes for CASSLGGTSLTGELFF. Supplemented by reference TRBV5-4 and TRBJ2-2, the full variable domain reads ETGVTQSPTHLIKTRGQQVTLRCSSQSGHNTVSWYQQALGQGPQFIFQYYREEENGRGNFPPRFSGLQFPNYSSELNVNALELDDSALYLCASSLGGTSLTGELFFGEGSRLTVL.

This clone was seen a few times. This chain uses TRBV7-3 with TRBJ2-1, with 8 bases identical to TRBD1. CDR3 length: 18 amino acids. Germline V CDR1 and CDR2: SGHTA, FQGTGA. The trim removed 2 bases at V and 1 base at J, leaving 10 bases unmatched. CDR3 residues: CASSLDGRGRWSYNEQFF. The CDR3 coding sequence is TGTGCCAGCAGCTTAGATGGCAGGGGGCGATGGTCCTACAATGAGCAGTTCTTC.

The V gene is TRBV18, the J gene TRBJ1-3, with 7 bases identical to TRBD1. After removal of 0 bases from V and 8 bases from J, the junction contained 4 bases not matched to a gene. Germline lookup yields CDR1 KGHSH and CDR2 LQKENI. The CDR3 is 14 residues long. CDR3 in amino acids: CASSPPTGTDTIYF. The DNA for the CDR3 is TGTGCCAGCTCACCACCGACAGGGACGGACACCATATATTTT.

The rearrangement joins TRBV9 to TRBJ1-2; D gene uncertain. Germline CDR1 is SGDLS and CDR2 is YYNGEE. The V gene lost 4 bases and the J gene lost 7 bases, with 20 bases spanning the gap. The CDR3 covers 15 residues. The CDR3 DNA follows: TGTGCCAGCAGCTCCAGTCTTGTTAGGAAACTTGGCTACACCTTC. This codes for CASSSSLVRKLGYTF. Full variable domain (rest looked up from reference TRBV9 and TRBJ1-2): DSGVTQTPKHLITATGQRVTLRCSPRSGDLSVYWYQQSLDQGLQFLIQYYNGEERAKGNILERFSAQQFPDLHSELNLSSLELGDSALYFCASSSSLVRKLGYTFGSGTRLTVV.

The chain combines TRBV11-2 with TRBJ1-3; D may be TRBD1 (6 bases). The germline gives CDR1 SGHAT, CDR2 FQNNGV. V was cut by 6 bases and J by 4 bases, with 13 bases left in between. The length of the CDR3 is 14 residues. In nucleotides, the CDR3 is TGTGCCAGCAGGCCCACAGGGCGCGGAAACACCATATATTTT. Amino acids: CASRPTGRGNTIYF. The whole variable domain, remainder taken from reference TRBV11-2 and TRBJ1-3, is EAGVAQSPRYKIIEKRQSVAFWCNPISGHATLYWYQQILGQGPKLLIQFQNNGVVDDSQLPKDRFSAERLKGVDSTLKIQPAKLEDSAVYLCASRPTGRGNTIYFGEGSWLTVV.

The rearrangement links TRBV5-6 to TRBJ1-2, with no clear D. V lost 3 bases and J lost 4, with 13 bases in between. Germline CDR1 is SGHDT and CDR2 is YYEEEE. The CDR3 extends over 14 amino acids. CDR3 sequence: CASSWARGAYGYTF. CDR3 in DNA: TGTGCCAGCAGCTGGGCCCGGGGTGCCTATGGCTACACCTTC.

The V gene is TRBV19, the J gene TRBJ2-2, with 9 bases matching TRBD2. With V trimmed by 6 bases and J by 0 bases, 20 bases remained unmatched. There are 21 residues in the CDR3. Per germline, CDR1 LNHDA and CDR2 SQIVND (reference sequence). CDR3 sequence: CASSSHLAGRSPPPNTGELFF. The CDR3 nucleotides read TGTGCCAGTAGCTCCCACCTAGCGGGGAGATCGCCCCCCCCGAACACCGGGGAGCTGTTTTTT.

V usage is TRBV3-1 (or the pseudogene TRBV3-2) and J usage is TRBJ2-7, with 9 bases that match TRBD2. Trimming removed 1 base from V and 3 bases from J; junction bases left unmatched: 4. The CDR3 is made up of 15 amino acids. Germline CDR1 and CDR2: LGHDT and YNNKEL (reference sequence). CDR3 sequence (DNA): TGTGCCAGCAGCCAAGGGGGACTAGCCAGCTACGAGCAGTACTTC. Encoded protein: CASSQGGLASYEQYF.

This clone turned up a few times. The chain recombines TRBV10-2 with TRBJ1-1; the D is unclear. V lost 4 bases to trimming and J lost 11 bases, with 11 bases between them. The CDR3 extends over 11 amino acids. Per the germline V gene, CDR1 is WSHSY and CDR2 is SAAADI. CDR3 nucleotide sequence: TGCGCCAGCAGTGGCTCTGGGCTCGCTTTCTTT. It translates to CASSGSGLAFF.

The CDR3 region has the DNA TGTGCCAGCAGTTTGTCCTCCGGGACCTCGGAGGTGTACGAGCAGTACTTC. Its protein product is CASSLSSGTSEVYEQYF. J is TRBJ2-7 and V is TRBV27; D could derive from TRBD1 or TRBD2 (5 bases each). Between the trimmed V and J ends, which lost 3 bases and 4 bases, there was a span of 22 bases. Germline assignment: CDR1 MNHEY and CDR2 SMNVEV (reference sequence). CDR3 length equals 17 residues.

This chain connects TRBV4-1 to TRBJ1-5; perhaps TRBD1 as D (5 bases). The CDR3 consists of 18 residues. Germline assignment: CDR1 MGHRA and CDR2 YSYEKL. The V end was cut by 0 bases, the J end by 4 bases, with 19 bases between. CDR3 bases: TGCGCCAGCAGCCAAGATCCTGGACGATGGGGGGGGAATCAGCCCCAGCATTTT. Translating it yields CASSQDPGRWGGNQPQHF.

V gene TRBV12-3 or TRBV12-4 combines with J gene TRBJ1-5, with D maybe TRBD1 (5 bases). The CDR3 totals 13 residues. V shed 1 base and J shed 16 bases, with 17 bases lying between them. The CDR3: CASSLGTRLILHF. The CDR3 DNA sequence: TGTGCCAGCAGTTTAGGGACACGGTTAATTTTACATTTT.

This chain uses TRBV6-4 with TRBJ1-5, with D tentatively TRBD1 (5 bases). The V end lost 3 bases, the J end lost 3 bases, and 9 bases lay between the germline ends. Germline V gene data show CDR1 as MRHNA and CDR2 as SNTAGT. The CDR3 consists of 14 residues. CDR3: CASSEEGTNQPQHF. For the CDR3, the DNA is TGTGCCAGCAGTGAAGAGGGGACCAATCAGCCCCAGCATTTT.

Worth noting for this clone: An end of the junction does not agree with germline; a read error may underlie this. The same CDR3 also results from other DNA sequences found in this sample. The V call is TRBV4-1, the J call TRBJ2-3, with 7 bases fitting TRBD2. From germline, CDR1 is MGHRA and CDR2 YSYEKL. This CDR3 has 15 residues. The CDR3 sequence is CASTGASGDTDTQYF. Written as DNA, the CDR3 is TGCGCCAGCACAGGTGCTAGCGGAGACACAGATACGCAGTACTTT.